Following are 12 T cell receptor beta chains from one sample sequenced in a study of blood T cells in healthy people across ages. Combining a sample-barcoded 5' primer with a J-beta primer mix, a second PCR ran for about 7 to 11 cycles. TCRdb redid the calling of the 5' RACE reads with MiXCR, one entry per CDR3 protein. The sample records around 800,000 distinct CDR3 sequences, roughly 26% being singletons. This same sample was also taken into another study, of T cells of mothers and their children.

The sample consisted of blood. Receptors originate from a boy aged 10-17 years in good health.

The chain links TRBV5-5 to TRBJ1-1; D is ambiguous. The CDR3 totals 16 residues. V was pared by 5 bases and J by 0 bases, with 17 bases between. Germline-derived CDR1 and CDR2 are SGHKS and YYEKEE (reference sequence). CDR3 sequence: CASRAAAAPLNTEAFF. CDR3 DNA: TGTGCCAGCAGGGCCGCGGCAGCCCCATTGAACACTGAAGCTTTCTTT.

This rearrangement joins TRBV6-1 to TRBJ2-5; D is perhaps TRBD1 or TRBD2 (5 bases each). The CDR3 length is 13 residues. Per the germline V gene, CDR1 is MNHNS and CDR2 is SASEGT. Between the trimmed V and J ends, which lost 1 base and 4 bases, there was a span of 7 bases. Here the CDR3 DNA reads TGTGCCAGCAGTGAAGTTGGGGGAGAGACCCAGTACTTC. Encoded protein: CASSEVGGETQYF.

This clonotype was picked up a small number of times. The chain carries TRBV6-6 and TRBJ2-5, with D tentatively TRBD1 (5 bases). In germline, CDR1 is MNHNY, CDR2 SVGAGI (reference sequence). V was shortened by 1 base and J by 3 bases, with 12 bases between the two germline ends. The CDR3 length is 15 residues. CDR3 sequence (DNA): TGTGCCAGCAGTTACTTTGACAGTAAAGAAGAGACCCAGTACTTC. This encodes CASSYFDSKEETQYF.

This clonotype has just one count. The chain combines TRBV4-1 with TRBJ2-3, with D possibly being TRBD1 or TRBD2 (5 bases each). With 4 bases removed from V and 6 bases from J, the gap between germline ends came to 17 bases. CDR1 is MGHRA and CDR2 is YSYEKL in the germline V gene. CDR3 size: 15 residues. The CDR3 protein is CASSPVYSGTDTQYF. The CDR3 DNA follows: TGCGCCAGCAGCCCGGTGTATTCGGGGACGGATACGCAGTATTTT.

The rearrangement joins TRBV27 to TRBJ2-5; D is uncertain. Trimming removed 4 bases at V and 6 bases at J, with 15 bases between. Germline V gene sequence: CDR1 MNHEY, CDR2 SMNVEV (reference sequence). The CDR3 consists of 14 residues. The CDR3 region has the DNA TGTGCCAGCAGTTCATTGCTGCGGTGGCAGACCCAGTACTTC. Residues: CASSSLLRWQTQYF.

The V gene is TRBV4-1, the J gene TRBJ2-5; 11 positions match TRBD2. This CDR3 has 19 residues. Per germline, CDR1 MGHRA and CDR2 YSYEKL. The trim removed 1 base at V and 11 bases at J, leaving 21 bases unmatched. The CDR3 protein is CASSQVDSLAGGPRREQYF. CDR3 DNA sequence: TGCGCCAGCAGCCAAGTGGATTCGCTAGCGGGGGGCCCTAGGCGGGAGCAGTACTTC.

The chain combines TRBV5-1 with TRBJ2-7; TRBD2 matches at 10 bases. V gave up 0 bases and J gave up 0 bases; unmatched junction bases: 6. Germline CDR1 is SGHRS and CDR2 is YFSETQ. The CDR3 sequence is 17 residues long. In nucleotides, the CDR3 is TGCGCCAGCAGCTTGGGGACTAGCGGCCCTACCTCCTACGAGCAGTACTTC. Translated: CASSLGTSGPTSYEQYF. Full variable domain (missing parts from reference TRBV5-1 and TRBJ2-7): KAGVTQTPRYLIKTRGQQVTLSCSPISGHRSVSWYQQTPGQGLQFLFEYFSETQRNKGNFPGRFSGRQFSNSRSEMNVSTLELGDSALYLCASSLGTSGPTSYEQYFGPGTRLTVT.

This clonotype was seen a few times. The chain couples TRBV4-1 to TRBJ2-3, with D unclear. The germline gives CDR1 MGHRA, CDR2 YSYEKL. The CDR3 spans 14 residues. The V and J ends lost 1 base and 3 bases respectively, with 8 bases between them. The CDR3 sequence: CASSQGRETDTQYF. As DNA, the CDR3 is TGCGCCAGCAGCCAAGGACGAGAGACAGATACGCAGTATTTT.

This rearrangement joins TRBV18 to TRBJ2-3, with D unclear. This CDR3 has 13 amino acids. V gave up 8 bases and J gave up 6 bases, with 15 bases separating them. Germline CDR1 reads KGHSH; CDR2 reads LQKENI. The CDR3 region has the DNA TGTGCCAGCGAGCGCCCAAGCAGGGATACGCAGTATTTT. It encodes CASERPSRDTQYF.

The rearrangement joins TRBV10-3 to TRBJ1-4; 10 bases map to TRBD1. CDR1 and CDR2 (germline): ENHRY, SYGVKD. This CDR3 contains 14 residues. V shed 6 bases, J shed 5 bases, and the junction held 3 bases outside the gene matches. CDR3 DNA: TGTGCCATCAGCCGGGACAGGGGAAATGAAAAACTGTTTTTT. Translating gives CAISRDRGNEKLFF.

The V call is TRBV30, the J call TRBJ1-4, with TRBD1 matching 9 bases. Germline V gene lookup returns CDR1 GTSNPN and CDR2 SVGIG (reference sequence). The CDR3 consists of 14 residues. The V gene end was trimmed by 5 bases and the J gene end by 7 bases; junction bases not matched to a gene: 8. CDR3 region: CAWSWDREFEKLFF. In DNA, the CDR3 is TGTGCCTGGTCCTGGGACAGGGAATTTGAAAAACTGTTTTTT. The complete variable domain, with remaining parts taken from reference TRBV30 and TRBJ1-4, reads SQTIHQWPATLVQPVGSPLSLECTVEGTSNPNLYWYRQAAGRGLQLLFYSVGIGQISSEVPQNLSASRPQDRQFILSSKKLLLSDSGFYLCAWSWDREFEKLFFGSGTQLSVL.

This clonotype turned up a few times. The chain employs TRBV6-2 or TRBV6-3 and TRBJ1-6; a weak D match, TRBD1 (6 bases). The germline V gene has CDR1 MNHEY and CDR2 SVGEGT. The ends were cut back, 6 bases at V and 10 bases at J, with 22 bases in the middle. This CDR3 has 16 residues. In DNA, the CDR3 is TGTGCCAGCAGACCTCACACAACAGGGTGGGTATCACCCCTCCACTTT. It translates to CASRPHTTGWVSPLHF.